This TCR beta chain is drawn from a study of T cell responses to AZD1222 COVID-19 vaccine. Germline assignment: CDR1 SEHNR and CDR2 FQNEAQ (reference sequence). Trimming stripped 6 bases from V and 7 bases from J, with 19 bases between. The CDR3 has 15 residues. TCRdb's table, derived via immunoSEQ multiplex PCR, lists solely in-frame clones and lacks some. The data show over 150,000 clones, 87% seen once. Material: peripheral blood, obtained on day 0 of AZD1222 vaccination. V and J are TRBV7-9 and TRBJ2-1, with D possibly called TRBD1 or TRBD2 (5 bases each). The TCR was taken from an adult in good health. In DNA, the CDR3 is TGTGCCAGCAGTCTGGGGACGGGCCAGGGAAATGAGCAGTTCTTC. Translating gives CASSLGTGQGNEQFF.